This entry describes one TCR beta chain. The antigen this receptor binds is unknown. No much larger clone exists at a distance of one base, and base qualities are not known. The entry originates in a study of blood T cell repertoires in COVID-19 (TCRdb year 2020). About the investigation overall: Collaborator samples came from the United States, Italy and Spain and covered acute and convalescent phases of COVID-19. A de-identified subject ID, COVID-19 status, age in years and sex were almost always included in the sample metadata. Subjects who had been exposed to COVID-19, were actively infected with it, or had recovered from it provided the deeply sampled blood TCRbeta repertoires that made up the dataset. HLA class I and class II types, where available, came from metadata supplied by the sample provider rather than from assay-based typing. The samples were drawn from two sources: the first 160 participants of the ongoing ImmuneRACE study, and over 950 subjects contributed by 6 global collaborators. The prospective study material was composed of cDNA or gDNA derived from T cells, B-cell-depleted T cells, or PBMCs. The repertoires were released in a freely available public database intended as a resource for research on the immune response to SARS-CoV-2.

One collaborating source in Seattle enrolled patients while the patients were actively infected and followed the patients over time throughout the course of disease. Collaborating institutions collected whole blood in K2EDTA tubes following their own protocols. For TCRbeta analysis, collaborator samples were shipped as frozen whole blood, as isolated PBMCs, or as DNA extracted from either sample type. What the authors observed across the whole study: How much clinical and demographic metadata was included differed by source and by participant, and the metadata was provided uncurated.

From a lookup of the germline V gene, CDR1 and CDR2 are SNHLY and FYNNEI. V drops 6 bases and J drops 1 base, leaving 7 bases in between. The CDR3 numbers 13 residues from cysteine through phenylalanine. The CDR3 DNA has 39 bases and is translated from base 1. The immunoSEQ Assay, a bias-controlled multiplex PCR, was used to amplify TCRbeta CDR3 regions from genomic DNA. Turning to the authors' computational methods: Nucleated cell counts per sample were estimated from amplification of reference gene primers within the assay. To quantify the absolute abundance of each unique TCRbeta CDR3 rearrangement, sequence reads were collapsed and filtered. Productive Simpson clonality was computed per sample as the square root of Simpson's diversity index over productive rearrangements. Here the immuneACCESS table is served through TCRdb, limited to in-frame sequences with V and J called. Missing clones are a known gap in these copies; in checked studies unresolved V genes cover under half, and the rest lacks a known reason. V and J calls and clone size are copied from that table; D and trimming were computed from the DNA. This sample gives around 94,000 clones in total; roughly 87% of them show up just once. The ten largest make up approximately 5.4% of the sample.

The rearrangement combines TRBV2 with TRBJ2-1; tentative D gene TRBD2, with 6 bases matching. The sequencing sample was made of peripheral blood. The clonotype comes from a woman between 50 and 59 years old with COVID-19, enrolled during active disease. DNA sequence: TGTGCCAGCAGGGAGGGTTCCTACAATGAGCAGTTCTTC. Translated, this gives CASREGSYNEQFF.